This T cell receptor (beta chain) was recorded in a study of T-cell reconstitution after alpha-beta-depleted transplantation in children. Of note for this clonotype: The junction does not match germline at one end; this may be a read error.

Preparation of the TCRbeta library was carried out with unique molecular identifiers. Using its own MiXCR run on the PCR reads, TCRdb lists one record per CDR3 protein. In the table there are around 410,000 distinct CDR3 sequences, about 11% of which are singletons. The specimen was PBMCs from the stem cell graft donor, collected from the stem cell graft. The sequence came from a human donor who donated a stem cell graft to a child with acute myeloid leukemia.

DNA for the CDR3: TGTGCCAGCAGCTTATGGTCGCGAGAGACCCAGTACTTC. Translation gives CASSLWSRETQYF. The chain carries TRBV27 and TRBJ2-5; D ambiguous. This CDR3 spans 13 amino acids. Germline V gene lookup returns CDR1 MNHEY and CDR2 SMNVEV (reference sequence).